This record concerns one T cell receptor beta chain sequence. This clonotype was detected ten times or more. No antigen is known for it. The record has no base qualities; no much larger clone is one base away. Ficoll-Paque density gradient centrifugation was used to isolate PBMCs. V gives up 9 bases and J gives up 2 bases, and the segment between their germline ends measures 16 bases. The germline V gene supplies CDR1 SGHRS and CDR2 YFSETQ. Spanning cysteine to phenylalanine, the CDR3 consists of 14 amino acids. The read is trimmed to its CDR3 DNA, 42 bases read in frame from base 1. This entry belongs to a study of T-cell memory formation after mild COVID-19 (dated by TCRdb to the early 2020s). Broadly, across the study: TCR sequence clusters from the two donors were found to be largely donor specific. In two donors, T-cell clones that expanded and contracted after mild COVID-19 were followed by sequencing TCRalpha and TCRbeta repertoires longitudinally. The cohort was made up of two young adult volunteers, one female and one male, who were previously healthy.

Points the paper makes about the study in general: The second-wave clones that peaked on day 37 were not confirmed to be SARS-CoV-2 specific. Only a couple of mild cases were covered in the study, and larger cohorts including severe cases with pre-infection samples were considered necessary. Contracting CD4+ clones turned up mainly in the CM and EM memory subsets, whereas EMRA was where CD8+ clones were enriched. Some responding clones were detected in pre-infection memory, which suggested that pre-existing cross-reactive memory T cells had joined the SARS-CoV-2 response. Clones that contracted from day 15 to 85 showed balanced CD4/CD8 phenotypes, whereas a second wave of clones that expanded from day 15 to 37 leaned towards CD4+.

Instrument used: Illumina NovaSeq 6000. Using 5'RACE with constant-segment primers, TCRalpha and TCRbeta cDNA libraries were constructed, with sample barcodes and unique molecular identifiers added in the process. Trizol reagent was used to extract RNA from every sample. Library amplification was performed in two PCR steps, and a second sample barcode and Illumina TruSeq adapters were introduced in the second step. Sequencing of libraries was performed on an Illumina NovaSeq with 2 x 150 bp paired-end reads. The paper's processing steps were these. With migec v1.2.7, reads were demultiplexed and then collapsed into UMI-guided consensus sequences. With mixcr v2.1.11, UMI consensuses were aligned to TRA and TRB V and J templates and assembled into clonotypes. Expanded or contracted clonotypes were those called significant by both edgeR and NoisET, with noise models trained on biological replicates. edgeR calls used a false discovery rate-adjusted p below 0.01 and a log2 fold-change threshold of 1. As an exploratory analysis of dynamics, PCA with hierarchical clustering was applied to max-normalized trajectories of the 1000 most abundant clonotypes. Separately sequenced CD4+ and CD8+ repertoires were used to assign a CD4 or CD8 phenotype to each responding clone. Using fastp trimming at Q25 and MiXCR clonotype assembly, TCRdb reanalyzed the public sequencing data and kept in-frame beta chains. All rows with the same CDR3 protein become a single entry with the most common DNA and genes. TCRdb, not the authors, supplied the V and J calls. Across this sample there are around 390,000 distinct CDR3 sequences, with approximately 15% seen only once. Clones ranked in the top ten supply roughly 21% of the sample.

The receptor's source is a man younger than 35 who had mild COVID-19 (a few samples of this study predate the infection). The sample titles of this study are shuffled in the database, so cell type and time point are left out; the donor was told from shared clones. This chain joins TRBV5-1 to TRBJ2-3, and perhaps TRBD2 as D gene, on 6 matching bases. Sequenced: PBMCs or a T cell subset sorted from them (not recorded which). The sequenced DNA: TGCGCCACCAGGAACCGGGACTTCACAGATACGCAGTATTTT. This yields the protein CATRNRDFTDTQYF.